This T cell receptor (beta chain) appears in the sequencing data of a study of molecular identifiers for immune sequencing clone quantification. Germline values: CDR1 SQVTM, CDR2 ANQGSEA. This CDR3 is built from 13 residues. The ends were cut back, 3 bases at V and 4 bases at J, with 11 bases in the middle. Study-level results: Over 99% of effector molecules, yet under 1% of naive-cell molecules, were held by clones above 20 RNA copies. Even with some 1 million naive cells present, spiked Jurkat TCR RNA from one cell was reportedly detectable.

Bulk libraries came from a prior protocol with listed TCR primers. Each CDR3 protein gets one entry after TCRdb re-called the PCR reads with MiXCR. The data show about 500,000 distinct CDR3 sequences, less than 30% seen once. This clonotype was recorded at least ten times. Antigen specificity is unknown. The TCR sequence derives from a human donor in good health. Some libraries in this study had Jurkat cell RNA spiked in. This chain connects TRBV29-1 to TRBJ2-3; D gene ambiguous. The sample taken for sequencing was naive CD8+ T cells from blood, with Jurkat cell RNA spiked in. Subset indicated: FACS-sorted CD8+CD4-CCR7+CD45RA+ naive T cells. Written as DNA, the CDR3 is TGCAGCGTTGACCCCGAAGTGGCAGATACGCAGTATTTT. Translation gives CSVDPEVADTQYF.